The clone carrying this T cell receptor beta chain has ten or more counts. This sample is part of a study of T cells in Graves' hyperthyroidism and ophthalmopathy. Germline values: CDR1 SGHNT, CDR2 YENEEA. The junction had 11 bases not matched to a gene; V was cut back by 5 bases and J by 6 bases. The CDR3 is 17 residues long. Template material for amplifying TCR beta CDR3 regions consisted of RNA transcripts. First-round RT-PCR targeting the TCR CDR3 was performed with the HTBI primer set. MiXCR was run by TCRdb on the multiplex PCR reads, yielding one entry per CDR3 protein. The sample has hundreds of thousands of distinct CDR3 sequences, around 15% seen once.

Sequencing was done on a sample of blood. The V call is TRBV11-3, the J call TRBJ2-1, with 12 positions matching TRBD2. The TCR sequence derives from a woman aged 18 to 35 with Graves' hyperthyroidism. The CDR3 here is CASSPGSLAGGPNEQFF. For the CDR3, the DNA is TGTGCCAGCAGCCCCGGGTCCCTAGCGGGAGGGCCCAATGAGCAGTTCTTC. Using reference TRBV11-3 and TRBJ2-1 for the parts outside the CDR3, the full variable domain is EAGVVQSPRYKIIEKKQPVAFWCNPISGHNTLYWYLQNLGQGPELLIRYENEEAVDDSQLPKDRFSAERLKGVDSTLKIQPAELGDSAVYLCASSPGSLAGGPNEQFFGPGTRLTVL.